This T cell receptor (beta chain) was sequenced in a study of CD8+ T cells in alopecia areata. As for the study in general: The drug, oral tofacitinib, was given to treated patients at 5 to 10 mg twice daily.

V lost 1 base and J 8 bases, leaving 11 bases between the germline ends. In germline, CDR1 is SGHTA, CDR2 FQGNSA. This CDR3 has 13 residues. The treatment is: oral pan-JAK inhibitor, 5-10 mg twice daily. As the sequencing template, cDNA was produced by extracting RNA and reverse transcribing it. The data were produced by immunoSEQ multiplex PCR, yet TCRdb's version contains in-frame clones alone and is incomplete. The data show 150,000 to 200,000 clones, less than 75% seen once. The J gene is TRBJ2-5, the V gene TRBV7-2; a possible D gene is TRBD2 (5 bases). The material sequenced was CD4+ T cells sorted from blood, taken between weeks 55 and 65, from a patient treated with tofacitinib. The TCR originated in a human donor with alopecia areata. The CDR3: CASSLDVEGTQYF. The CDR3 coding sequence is TGTGCCAGCAGCTTAGACGTAGAGGGCACCCAGTACTTC.